This T cell receptor (beta chain) was identified in a study of CD4 T cells in relation to SARS-CoV-2 and coronaviruses. Across the study: PBMCs were cultured with antigen for roughly 10 days before TCR beta sequencing.

Unexposed donor CD4+ T cells date from about 2010-2019, before the COVID-19 pandemic. CD4+ T cells were isolated from the cells after about 11 days of culture. Cultures held two million PBMCs per well with roughly 10 IU/ml IL-2. Fresh IL-2 medium replaced half the medium on days 3 and 7. Of note for this clone: Its antigen is as yet unknown.

V trimming: 0 bases; J trimming: 8 bases; junction bases outside the gene matches: 7. The CDR3 has 16 amino acids. Germline V lookup: CDR1 KGHDR, CDR2 SFDVKD. Here immunoSEQ multiplex PCR was the method, and the copy in TCRdb shows in-frame clones only, minus some. The top ten clones hold under 20% of a sample with roughly 20,000 clones, about three quarters of them seen once. The clonotype originates from a human donor in good health. The chain employs TRBV24-1 and TRBJ2-1; the match to TRBD2 covers 9 bases. Specimen: CD4+ T cells from PBMCs, cultured in vitro. The CDR3 DNA follows: TGTGCCACCAGTGATTTGAGGGCTAGCGGGATTCATGAGCAGTTCTTC. Protein product: CATSDLRASGIHEQFF.